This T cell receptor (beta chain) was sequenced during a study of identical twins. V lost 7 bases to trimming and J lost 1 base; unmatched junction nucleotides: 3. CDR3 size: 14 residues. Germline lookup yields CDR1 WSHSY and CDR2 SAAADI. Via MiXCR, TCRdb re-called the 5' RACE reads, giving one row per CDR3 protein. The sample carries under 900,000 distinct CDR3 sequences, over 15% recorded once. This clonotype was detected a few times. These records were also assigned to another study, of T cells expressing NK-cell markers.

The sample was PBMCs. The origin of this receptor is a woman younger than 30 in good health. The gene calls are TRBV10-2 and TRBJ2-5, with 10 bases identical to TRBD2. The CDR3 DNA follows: TGCGCCAGCAACGAGCGGGGGGGCCAAGAGACCCAGTACTTC. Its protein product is CASNERGGQETQYF.